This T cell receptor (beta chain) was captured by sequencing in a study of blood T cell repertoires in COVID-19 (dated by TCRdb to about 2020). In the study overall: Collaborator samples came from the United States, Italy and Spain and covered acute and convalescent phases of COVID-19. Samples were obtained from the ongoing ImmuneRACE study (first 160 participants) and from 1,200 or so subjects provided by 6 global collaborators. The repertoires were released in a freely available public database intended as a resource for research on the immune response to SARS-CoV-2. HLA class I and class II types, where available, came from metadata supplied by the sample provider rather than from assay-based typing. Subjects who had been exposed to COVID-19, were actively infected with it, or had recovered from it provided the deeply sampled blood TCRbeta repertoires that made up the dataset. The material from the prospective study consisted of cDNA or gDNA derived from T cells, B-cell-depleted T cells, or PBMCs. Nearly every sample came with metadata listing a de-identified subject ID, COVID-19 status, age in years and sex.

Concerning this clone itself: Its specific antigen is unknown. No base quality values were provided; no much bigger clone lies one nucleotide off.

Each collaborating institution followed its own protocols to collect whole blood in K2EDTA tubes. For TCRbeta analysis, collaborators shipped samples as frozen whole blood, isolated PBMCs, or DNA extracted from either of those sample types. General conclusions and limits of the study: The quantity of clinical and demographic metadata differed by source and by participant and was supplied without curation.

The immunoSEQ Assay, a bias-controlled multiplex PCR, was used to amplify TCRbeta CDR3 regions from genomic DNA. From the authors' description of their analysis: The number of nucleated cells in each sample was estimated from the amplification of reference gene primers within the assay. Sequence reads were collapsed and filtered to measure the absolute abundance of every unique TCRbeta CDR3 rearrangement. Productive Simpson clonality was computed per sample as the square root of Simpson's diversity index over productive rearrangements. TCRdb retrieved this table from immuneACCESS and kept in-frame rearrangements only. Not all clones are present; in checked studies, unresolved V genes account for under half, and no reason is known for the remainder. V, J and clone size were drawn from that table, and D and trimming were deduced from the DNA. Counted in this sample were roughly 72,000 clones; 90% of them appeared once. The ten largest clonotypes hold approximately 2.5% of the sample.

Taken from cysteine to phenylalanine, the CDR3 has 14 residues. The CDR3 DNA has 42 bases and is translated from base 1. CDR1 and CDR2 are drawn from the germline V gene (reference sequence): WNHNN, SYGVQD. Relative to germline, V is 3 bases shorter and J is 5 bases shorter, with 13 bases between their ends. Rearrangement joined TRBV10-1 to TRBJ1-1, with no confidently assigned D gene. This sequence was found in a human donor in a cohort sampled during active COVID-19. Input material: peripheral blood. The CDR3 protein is CASSESGSVTEAFF. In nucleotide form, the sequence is TGCGCCAGCAGTGAATCGGGATCGGTAACTGAAGCTTTCTTT.